These T cell receptor beta chains were read from a single sample in a study of high-grade serous ovarian cancer treatment subgroups. TCRdb's copy holds only in-frame clones and misses some; the assay was immunoSEQ multiplex PCR. The repertoire includes thousands of clones, 72% of them detected once, and around 9.6% sits in the top ten. The sequenced material came from tumor tissue. These receptors were obtained from a human donor with high-grade serous ovarian cancer. CDR3s include the opening cysteine and the closing phenylalanine or tryptophan. D genes are given only for firm matches. Size is omitted from some rows. Given values are once, few, many or a class for expanded clones.

CDR3nt | CDR3aa | j_gene | abundance | v_gene | d_gene
TGTGCCAGCAGCTCAGGGACAGATACGCAGTATTTT | CASSSGTDTQYF | TRBJ2-3 | - | TRBV11-2 | -
TGTGCCAGCAGCCCCTTTGGCGGGAGCCTCCTGGGAAATGAGCAGTTCTTC | CASSPFGGSLLGNEQFF | TRBJ2-1 | - | TRBV9 | TRBD2
TGTGCCAGCAGTGAGGTCCGTTCGGATACGCAGTATTTT | CASSEVRSDTQYF | TRBJ2-3 | - | TRBV6-1 | -
TGTGCCAGCAGTTCACTCCGTCGACAGGGGAAGAGTGGGGCCAACGTCCTGACTTTC | CASSSLRRQGKSGANVLTF | TRBJ2-6 | - | TRBV27 | TRBD1
TGTGCCAGCAGTGAGGGAGGGTACGTCTCGCACTTT | CASSEGGYVSHF | TRBJ1-6 | - | TRBV6-1 | -
TGTGCCAGCAGCCAAGCGGTCCAGGGGATTATAGATACGCAGTATTTT | CASSQAVQGIIDTQYF | TRBJ2-3 | - | TRBV4-2 | -
TGCGCCAGCAGCCAAGACCCCATCAGGTCGGGAGTAGTAAATACGCAGTATTTT | CASSQDPIRSGVVNTQYF | TRBJ2-3 | - | TRBV4-1 | -
TGTGCCAGCAGCTTAGATGTCGGCATGAACACTGAAGCTTTCTTT | CASSLDVGMNTEAFF | TRBJ1-1 | large | TRBV7-9 | -
TGTGCCAGCAGCGTAGGAGACGGATACGAGCAGTACTTC | CASSVGDGYEQYF | TRBJ2-7 | - | TRBV21-1 | -
TGTGCCAGCAGTTACCGGTCTGGGGGAAATCAGCCCCAGCATTTT | CASSYRSGGNQPQHF | TRBJ1-5 | - | TRBV6-5 | -
TGTGCCAGCAGTTACTCGATCCCATCCGCTGGAAACACCATATATTTT | CASSYSIPSAGNTIYF | TRBJ1-3 | - | TRBV6-6 | -
TGTGCCAGCAGCTTAGGTGGGGGTGGTACGCAGTATTTT | CASSLGGGGTQYF | TRBJ2-3 | - | TRBV7-2 | -
TGTGCCAGCAGCGCGGGCGGGGGCCAAGAGACCCAGTACTTC | CASSAGGGQETQYF | TRBJ2-5 | - | TRBV9 | TRBD2
TGTGCCAGCAGCACAAACAGGGATGAAAAACTGTTTTTT | CASSTNRDEKLFF | TRBJ1-4 | medium-sized | TRBV5-4 | -
TGTGCCAGCAGTTTAATAGGCTCACATGGCTACACCTTC | CASSLIGSHGYTF | TRBJ1-2 | - | TRBV28 | -
TGCGCCAGCAGCCAAGTTGGGCGGGGGGATTACGAGCAGTACTTC | CASSQVGRGDYEQYF | TRBJ2-7 | - | TRBV4-1 | TRBD2
TGCGCCAGCAGCTTGTCGGCAGGGGGGACCTACGAGCAGTACTTC | CASSLSAGGTYEQYF | TRBJ2-7 | - | TRBV5-1 | -
TGTGCCAGCAGCTCAGTACCGGGACTAGCAGGCAATGAGCAGTTCTTC | CASSSVPGLAGNEQFF | TRBJ2-1 | once | TRBV5-6 | TRBD2
TGTGCCAGCAGCGTAGTTGCTAGCGGGTTTAGCTCCTACAATGAGCAGTTCTTC | CASSVVASGFSSYNEQFF | TRBJ2-1 | - | TRBV9 | TRBD2
TGTGCCAGCAGTTTACCTAGCGGACTCACAGATACGCAGTATTTT | CASSLPSGLTDTQYF | TRBJ2-3 | few | TRBV28 | TRBD2
TGTGCCAGTAGTATCCCGACGGGACAGGGGGACAATGAGCAGTTCTTC | CASSIPTGQGDNEQFF | TRBJ2-1 | - | TRBV19 | TRBD1
TGTGCCAGCACCCTTCAGGGGGATCCCACTTATAACTATGGCTACACCTTC | CASTLQGDPTYNYGYTF | TRBJ1-2 | - | TRBV7-2 | TRBD1
TGTGCCAGCATCTTTGGTGAGCGTAGGGAATACAATGAGCAGTTCTTC | CASIFGERREYNEQFF | TRBJ2-1 | - | TRBV5-8 | -
TGTGCCAGTAGTGCGAGTCTCAGCGGGGGTGAGCAGTACTTC | CASSASLSGGEQYF | TRBJ2-5 | - | TRBV19 | TRBD2
TGTGCCAGCAGTGAATACAGCAATCAGCCCCAGCATTTT | CASSEYSNQPQHF | TRBJ1-5 | - | TRBV2 | -
TGTGCCAGCAGGGAGACTAGCGGCAATGAGCAGTTCTTC | CASRETSGNEQFF | TRBJ2-1 | - | TRBV6-5 | TRBD2
TGTGCCAGCAGCCTTGGGACGCCTCTCAATCAGCCCCAGCATTTT | CASSLGTPLNQPQHF | TRBJ1-5 | - | TRBV28 | -
TGTGCCAGCAGCGGGGGGTACCCACAAGAGACCCAGTACTTC | CASSGGYPQETQYF | TRBJ2-5 | - | TRBV5-5 | -
TGTGCCAGCATCGGGACAGAGAACATTGAAGCTTTCTTT | CASIGTENIEAFF | TRBJ1-1 | - | TRBV6-5 | TRBD1
TGTGCCAGCTCACCACCGCGACAGGGCCCCAGCACAGATACGCAGTATTTT | CASSPPRQGPSTDTQYF | TRBJ2-3 | - | TRBV18 | TRBD1
TGTGCCAGCAGCCCCCCTACTAGTTTTTATACGCAGTATTTT | CASSPPTSFYTQYF | TRBJ2-3 | few | TRBV7-9 | -
TGTGCCAGCAGCACCCAGTCCAGGGGGGAATATGGCTACACCTTC | CASSTQSRGEYGYTF | TRBJ1-2 | - | TRBV5-4 | TRBD1
TGTGCCAGCAGTTTAACCGGGAGTTTCCAAGAGACCCAGTACTTC | CASSLTGSFQETQYF | TRBJ2-5 | - | TRBV28 | -
TGTGCCAGCAGTAGGGAACGGGAGAATGCTTGGGAGCTGTTTTTT | CASSRERENAWELFF | TRBJ2-2 | few | TRBV6-1 | -
TGCGCCAGCAGTTCACAGGGTACTATGAACACTGAAGCTTTCTTT | CASSSQGTMNTEAFF | TRBJ1-1 | few | TRBV10-2 | -
TGTGCCAGTGGTACTTTACGGACAGGTCGCTCCTACAATGAGCAGTTCTTC | CASGTLRTGRSYNEQFF | TRBJ2-1 | - | TRBV19 | TRBD1
TGTGCCAGCTCACTTTACAGCGGGATCCTCAACAATGAGCAGTTCTTC | CASSLYSGILNNEQFF | TRBJ2-1 | - | TRBV18 | TRBD2
TGTGCCAGCAGTGAAGCGCGGGGACAGGGTGGCTACACCTTC | CASSEARGQGGYTF | TRBJ1-2 | few | TRBV6-1 | TRBD1
TGCGCCAGCAGCCAAGTCCCCCCGGGGGCTGGAAACACCATATATTTT | CASSQVPPGAGNTIYF | TRBJ1-3 | - | TRBV4-3 | -
TGTGCCAGCAGTCTCACTGGCATGAACACTGAAGCTTTCTTT | CASSLTGMNTEAFF | TRBJ1-1 | few | TRBV2 | -
TGTGCCAGCAGTCTAGCGGGGGGGACTTTGGGCAAAAACATTCAGTACTTC | CASSLAGGTLGKNIQYF | TRBJ2-4 | few | TRBV7-2 | TRBD2
TGTGCCAGCAGCTTAGCGGCAGGGGCATCACCCCTCCACTTT | CASSLAAGASPLHF | TRBJ1-6 | few | TRBV7-9 | -
TGCGCCAGCAGCCAAGAGGGACTAGGAGGATCCGGGGAGCTGTTTTTT | CASSQEGLGGSGELFF | TRBJ2-2 | - | TRBV4-1 | TRBD2
TGTGCCAGTAGTTACTCAGGGGAGAGCTCCTACGAGCAGTACTTC | CASSYSGESSYEQYF | TRBJ2-7 | few | TRBV19 | -
TGTGCCAGTAGTATTAAACGGCCGGGGCAATCCCGCTCTGGAAACACCATATATTTT | CASSIKRPGQSRSGNTIYF | TRBJ1-3 | - | TRBV19 | -
TGTGCCAGCAGCTCTCTGCACTACGAGCAGTACTTC | CASSSLHYEQYF | TRBJ2-7 | - | TRBV21-1 | -
TGTGCCAGCAGTCCGACCGGGACAGTATCCTACGAGCAGTACTTC | CASSPTGTVSYEQYF | TRBJ2-7 | - | TRBV28 | TRBD1
TGTGCCATCGGGGACAGCACAGATACGCAGTATTTT | CAIGDSTDTQYF | TRBJ2-3 | - | TRBV10-3 | -
TGTGCCAGAAATCTTGAAACAGACAGTTCGTACAATGAGCAGTTCTTC | CARNLETDSSYNEQFF | TRBJ2-1 | once | TRBV5-3 | -